Following are 14 T cell receptor beta chains from one sample sequenced in a study of blood T cell repertoires in COVID-19. Libraries were prepared by immunoSEQ multiplex PCR; TCRdb keeps only in-frame clonotypes and omits some of them. In the table there are about 94,000 clones, roughly 80% of which are singletons. The sample comprised peripheral blood. These receptors came from a man between 60 and 75 years old with acute or convalescent COVID-19.

The V and J genes are TRBV7-2 and TRBJ2-1, with 10 bases fitting TRBD2. The germline V gene encodes CDR1 SGHTA and CDR2 FQGNSA. V was clipped by 5 bases and J by 6 bases; unmatched bases: 4. CDR3 size: 14 residues. CDR3 residues: CASSPRTSGNEQFF. CDR3 in DNA: TGTGCCAGCAGCCCTAGGACTAGCGGCAATGAGCAGTTCTTC.

This chain uses TRBV3-1 (or the pseudogene TRBV3-2) with TRBJ2-1, with TRBD2 identical over 12 bases. The CDR3 contains 17 residues. Germline V gives CDR1 LGHDT, CDR2 YNNKEL (reference sequence). Losses at the gene ends were 1 base for V and 7 bases for J; bases not matched to a gene: 8. The CDR3 sequence: CASSQVASGGVRNEQFF. Written as DNA, the CDR3 is TGTGCCAGCAGCCAAGTGGCTAGCGGGGGGGTTAGGAATGAGCAGTTCTTC.

CDR3 in DNA: TGTGCCAGCAGCTTAGGCGGAGGCCCCTCCAATGAGCAGTTCTTC. It codes for CASSLGGGPSNEQFF. The chain uses TRBV7-3 and TRBJ2-1; D might be TRBD2 (5 bases). V gave up 2 bases and J gave up 6 bases, with 14 bases separating them. Germline-derived CDR1 and CDR2 are SGHTA and FQGTGA. CDR3 size: 15 residues.

A single count supports this clone. The rearrangement uses TRBV11-2 and TRBJ1-5; D gene uncertain. The ends were cut back, 2 bases at V and 3 bases at J, with 8 bases in the middle. This CDR3 region has 14 residues. Germline values: CDR1 SGHAT, CDR2 FQNNGV. In DNA form, the CDR3 reads TGTGCCAGCAGCTTACGCGGGGTCAATCAGCCCCAGCATTTT. This codes for CASSLRGVNQPQHF.

J is TRBJ1-2 and V is TRBV2, with TRBD1 matching over 7 bases. Unmatched junction bases numbered 7, after V lost 10 bases and J lost 8 bases. This CDR3 spans 11 amino acids. Per germline, CDR1 SNHLY and CDR2 FYNNEI. For the CDR3, the DNA is TGTGCCAACCGACAGGGTTTAGGCTACACCTTC. It codes for CANRQGLGYTF.

This clone was observed a handful of times. J is TRBJ1-1 and V is TRBV24-1; 7 positions agree with TRBD1. Germline V CDR1 and CDR2: KGHDR, SFDVKD. The CDR3 runs to 16 residues. Trimming removed 4 bases from V and 0 bases from J; junction bases left unmatched: 7. The CDR3 DNA follows: TGTGCCACCAGTGAATCCGGGACAGACATGAACACTGAAGCTTTCTTT. It translates to CATSESGTDMNTEAFF.

This clone showed up just a few times. The chain uses TRBV7-3 and TRBJ2-1, with D perhaps TRBD2 (5 bases). Trimming pared 5 bases from V and 6 bases from J, leaving 20 bases between. The CDR3 sequence is 16 residues long. Germline V lookup: CDR1 SGHTA, CDR2 FQGTGA. DNA for the CDR3: TGTGCCAGCAGCAACGTCGGGCCCCTAGGAGGCAATGAGCAGTTCTTC. Amino acid sequence: CASSNVGPLGGNEQFF.

The chain carries TRBV12-5 and TRBJ2-2; D may be TRBD1 (6 bases). Per germline, CDR1 LGHNT and CDR2 FRNRAP. The CDR3 has 14 residues. Deletions cut 3 bases from V and 4 bases from J, with 9 bases between. CDR3 DNA sequence: TGTGCTAGTGGTTTACAGGGACCCACCGGGGAGCTGTTTTTT. Amino acids: CASGLQGPTGELFF.

This clone was observed a handful of times. V is TRBV27 and J is TRBJ1-5; D remains ambiguous. The CDR3 extends over 13 amino acids. V was cut by 6 bases and J by 4 bases, with 10 bases left in between. The V gene's germline CDR1 is MNHEY and CDR2 SMNVEV (reference sequence). The CDR3 here is CASSKLENQPQHF. CDR3 sequence (DNA): TGTGCCAGCAGCAAACTAGAGAATCAGCCCCAGCATTTT.

The genes are TRBV12-5 and TRBJ1-1; TRBD1 might be the D (6 bases). The CDR3 covers 13 residues. Germline CDR1 reads LGHNT; CDR2 reads FRNRAP. V was trimmed by 0 bases and J by 5 bases, leaving 7 bases between them. This CDR3 is CASGLVQGTEAFF. The CDR3 region has the DNA TGTGCTAGTGGTTTGGTACAGGGAACTGAAGCTTTCTTT.

The rearrangement joins TRBV4-1 to TRBJ1-1; 7 positions match TRBD1. This CDR3 spans 17 amino acids. Germline trimming cut 1 base from V and 5 bases from J; bases unmatched to any gene: 13. Germline V CDR1 and CDR2: MGHRA, YSYEKL. CDR3 in DNA: TGCGCCAGCAGCCAAGTCGTAGGTCGCAGGGGGAGGACTGAAGCTTTCTTT. Translating gives CASSQVVGRRGRTEAFF.

CDR3: CASSPPAGQETQYF. CDR3 sequence (DNA): TGTGCCAGCTCACCACCGGCAGGTCAAGAGACCCAGTACTTC. The rearrangement joins TRBV18 to TRBJ2-5; D gene uncertain. This CDR3 spans 14 amino acids. V lost 0 bases, J lost 2 bases, and 7 bases lay in between. CDR1 and CDR2 (germline): KGHSH, LQKENI.

The J gene is TRBJ2-1, the V gene TRBV5-4; 9 bases align to TRBD1. Germline-derived CDR1 and CDR2 are SGHNT and YYREEE (reference sequence). The CDR3 consists of 14 residues. Trimming at V came to 4 bases and at J to 5 bases, leaving 4 bases not matched to a gene. The CDR3 DNA is TGTGCCAGCAGCCTGACAGGGGGTAACAATGAGCAGTTCTTC. Encoded protein: CASSLTGGNNEQFF.

The J gene is TRBJ1-1, the V gene TRBV6-2 or TRBV6-3; no definite D call. Per germline, CDR1 MNHEY and CDR2 SVGEGT. The CDR3 covers 16 residues. V shed 6 bases and J shed 1 base, with 18 bases lying between them. In DNA form, the CDR3 reads TGTGCCAGCAGCGCCCCGGGGTCGGATTGGAACACTGAAGCTTTCTTT. This gives the protein CASSAPGSDWNTEAFF.